The T cell receptor beta chain described here comes from a study of early T cells in non-severe SARS-CoV-2 infection. As for the study in general: The sequenced material was bulk RNA from unsorted whole blood, and its chains were unpaired.

Notes on the study in general: Private and CD4 specificities were missed by VDJdb matching, skewed to anti-spike CD8.

Germline assignment: CDR1 SGHTA and CDR2 FQGNSA. The CDR3 is 16 amino acids. V was pared by 2 bases and J by 0 bases, with 12 bases between. The TCR library protocol attached unique molecular identifiers to the individual cDNA molecules. TCRdb independently ran MiXCR on the 5' RACE reads; one entry per CDR3 protein. The sample contains 70,000 to 90,000 distinct CDR3 sequences, 15% of which appear only once. Concerning this clonotype itself: Its cognate antigen is unknown.

The V and J genes are TRBV7-2 and TRBJ2-3; D remains ambiguous. The sequence was obtained from an adult who was a healthcare worker with PCR-confirmed SARS-CoV-2 infection or an uninfected control (not recorded which). The sample comprised whole blood. CDR3 residues: CASSLIAGSSTDTQYF. The CDR3, as DNA: TGTGCCAGCAGCTTAATAGCTGGCTCTAGCACAGATACGCAGTATTTT.